The clone carrying this T cell receptor beta chain was seen more than once but under ten times. The target antigen is unknown. With molecular barcodes, quantitative 5'-RACE was used to make the TCR beta libraries. TCRdb used MiXCR to reprocess the 5' RACE reads, holding one entry per CDR3 protein. The sample lists around 130,000 distinct CDR3 sequences; 17% were seen once. The sample belongs to a study of CD8 T cells in ankylosing spondylitis. Study-level findings and limits: According to the report, clones linked to the disease were significantly enriched in matched synovial fluid samples taken from ankylosing spondylitis patients. Made up of fewer than 10 highly homologous variants, a TCR beta motif appeared characteristic of ankylosing spondylitis blood.

The clonotype originates from a male donor with ankylosing spondylitis. Specimen: blood, either unsorted or a sorted T cell fraction (not recorded which).

The CDR3 spells CASSPHASNQPQHF. As DNA, the CDR3 is TGTGCCAGCAGCCCTCACGCTAGCAATCAGCCCCAGCATTTT. The V and J genes are TRBV6-2 or TRBV6-3 and TRBJ1-5; no firm D call. Looked up from germline, CDR1 is MNHEY and CDR2 is SVGEGT. This CDR3 is 14 amino acids long. With 6 bases removed from V and 0 bases from J, the gap between germline ends came to 9 bases.